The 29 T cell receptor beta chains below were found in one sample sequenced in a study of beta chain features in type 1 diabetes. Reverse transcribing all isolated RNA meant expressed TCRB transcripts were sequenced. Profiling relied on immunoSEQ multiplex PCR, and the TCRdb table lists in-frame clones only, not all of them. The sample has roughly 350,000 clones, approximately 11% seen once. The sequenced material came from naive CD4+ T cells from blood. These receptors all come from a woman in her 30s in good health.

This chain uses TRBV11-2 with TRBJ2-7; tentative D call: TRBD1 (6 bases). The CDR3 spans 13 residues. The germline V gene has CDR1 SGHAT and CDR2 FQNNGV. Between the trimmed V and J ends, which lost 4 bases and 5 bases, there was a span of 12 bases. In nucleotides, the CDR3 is TGTGCCAGCAGCTCCGACAGGTCTAACGAGCAGTACTTC. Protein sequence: CASSSDRSNEQYF. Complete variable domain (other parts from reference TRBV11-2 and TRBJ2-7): EAGVAQSPRYKIIEKRQSVAFWCNPISGHATLYWYQQILGQGPKLLIQFQNNGVVDDSQLPKDRFSAERLKGVDSTLKIQPAKLEDSAVYLCASSSDRSNEQYFGPGTRLTVT.

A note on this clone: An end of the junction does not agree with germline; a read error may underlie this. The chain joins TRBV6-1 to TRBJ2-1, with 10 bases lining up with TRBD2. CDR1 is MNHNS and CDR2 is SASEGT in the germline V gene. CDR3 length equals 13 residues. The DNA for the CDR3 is TGTGCCAGCAGTGAACAGGGAATAGCGGGAGGCATCTTC. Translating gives CASSEQGIAGGIF.

CDR3 sequence reads: CASSFAGQADTQYF. CDR3 DNA sequence: TGTGCCAGCAGCTTCGCAGGGCAGGCAGATACGCAGTATTTT. The chain links TRBV7-2 to TRBJ2-3; maybe TRBD1 (5 bases). The CDR3 consists of 14 residues. Trimming removed 3 bases at V and 4 bases at J, with 11 bases between. Germline CDR1 SGHTA, CDR2 FQGNSA.

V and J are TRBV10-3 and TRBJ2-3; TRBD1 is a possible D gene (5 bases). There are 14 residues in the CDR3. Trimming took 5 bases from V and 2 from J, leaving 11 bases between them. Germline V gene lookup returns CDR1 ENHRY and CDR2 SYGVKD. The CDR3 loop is CAISQVGPTDTQYF. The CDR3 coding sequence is TGTGCCATCAGTCAAGTGGGGCCCACAGATACGCAGTATTTT.

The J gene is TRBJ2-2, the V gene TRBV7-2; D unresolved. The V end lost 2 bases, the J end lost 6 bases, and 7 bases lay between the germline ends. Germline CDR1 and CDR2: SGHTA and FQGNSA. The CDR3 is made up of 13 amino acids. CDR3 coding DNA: TGTGCCAGCAGCTTAAGCAGCGCCGGGGAGCTGTTTTTT. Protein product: CASSLSSAGELFF.

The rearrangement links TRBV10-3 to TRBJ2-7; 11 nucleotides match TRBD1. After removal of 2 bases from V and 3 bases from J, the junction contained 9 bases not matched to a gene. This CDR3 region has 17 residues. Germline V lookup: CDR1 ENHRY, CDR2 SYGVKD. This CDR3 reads CAISEGISGTGGYEQYF. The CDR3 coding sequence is TGTGCCATCAGTGAGGGCATATCTGGGACAGGGGGCTACGAGCAGTACTTC.

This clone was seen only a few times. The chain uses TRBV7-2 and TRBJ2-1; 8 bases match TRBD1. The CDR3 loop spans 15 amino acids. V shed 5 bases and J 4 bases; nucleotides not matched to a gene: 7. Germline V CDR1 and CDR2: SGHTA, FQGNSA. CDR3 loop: CASSGTGQPYNEQFF. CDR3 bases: TGTGCCAGCAGCGGGACAGGACAGCCTTACAATGAGCAGTTCTTC. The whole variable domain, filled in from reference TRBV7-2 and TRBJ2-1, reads GAGVSQSPSNKVTEKGKDVELRCDPISGHTALYWYRQSLGQGLEFLIYFQGNSAPDKSGLPSDRFSAERTGGSVSTLTIQRTQQEDSAVYLCASSGTGQPYNEQFFGPGTRLTVL.

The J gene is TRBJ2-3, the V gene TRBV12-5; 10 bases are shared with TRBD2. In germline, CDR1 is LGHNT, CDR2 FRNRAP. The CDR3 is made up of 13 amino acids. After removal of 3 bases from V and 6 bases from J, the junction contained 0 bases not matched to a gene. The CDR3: CASGLAGGDTQYF. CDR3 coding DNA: TGTGCTAGTGGTTTAGCGGGAGGGGATACGCAGTATTTT. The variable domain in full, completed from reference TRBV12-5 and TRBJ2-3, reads DARVTQTPRHKVTEMGQEVTMRCQPILGHNTVFWYRQTMMQGLELLAYFRNRAPLDDSGMPKDRFSAEMPDATLATLKIQPSEPRDSAVYFCASGLAGGDTQYFGPGTRLTVL.

The CDR3 spells CAWSVNSRTDTQYF. CDR3 bases: TGTGCCTGGAGTGTAAACTCCCGCACAGATACGCAGTATTTT. V is TRBV30 and J is TRBJ2-3; D call uncertain. CDR1 is GTSNPN and CDR2 is SVGIG in the germline V gene (reference sequence). With 0 bases removed from V and 1 base from J, the gap between germline ends came to 8 bases. The CDR3 covers 14 residues.

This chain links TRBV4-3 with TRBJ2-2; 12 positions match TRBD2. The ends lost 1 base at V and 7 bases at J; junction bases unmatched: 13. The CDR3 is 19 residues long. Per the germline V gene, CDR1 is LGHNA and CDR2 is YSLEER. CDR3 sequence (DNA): TGCGCCAGCAGCCAAGGACTAGCGGGAGTTGCGGGGAGTGGCGGGGAGCTGTTTTTT. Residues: CASSQGLAGVAGSGGELFF.

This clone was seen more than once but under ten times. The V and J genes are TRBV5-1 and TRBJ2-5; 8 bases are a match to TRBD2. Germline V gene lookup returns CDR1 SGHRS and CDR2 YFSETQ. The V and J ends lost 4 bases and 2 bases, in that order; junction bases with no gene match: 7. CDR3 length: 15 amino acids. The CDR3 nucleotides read TGCGCCAGCAGCCCGCTTGCGGGGGGACAAGAGACCCAGTACTTC. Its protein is CASSPLAGGQETQYF.

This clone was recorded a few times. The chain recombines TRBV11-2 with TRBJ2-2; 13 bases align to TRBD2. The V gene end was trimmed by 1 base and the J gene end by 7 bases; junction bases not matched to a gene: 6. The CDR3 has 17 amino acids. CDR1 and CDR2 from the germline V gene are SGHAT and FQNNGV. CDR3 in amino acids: CASSLAGLAGVGGELFF. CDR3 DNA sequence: TGTGCCAGCAGCTTAGCTGGACTAGCGGGAGTGGGCGGGGAGCTGTTTTTT.

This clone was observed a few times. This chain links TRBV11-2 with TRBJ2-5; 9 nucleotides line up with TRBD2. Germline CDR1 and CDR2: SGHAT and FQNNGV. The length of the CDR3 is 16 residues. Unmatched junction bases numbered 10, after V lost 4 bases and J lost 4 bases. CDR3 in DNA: TGTGCCAGCAGCTCCCATAGCGGGAGCGGCGCAGAGACCCAGTACTTC. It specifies CASSSHSGSGAETQYF.

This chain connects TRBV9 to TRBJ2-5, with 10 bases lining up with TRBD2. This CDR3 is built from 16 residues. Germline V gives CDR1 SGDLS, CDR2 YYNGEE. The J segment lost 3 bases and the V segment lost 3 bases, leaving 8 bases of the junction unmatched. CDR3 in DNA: TGTGCCAGCAGCGCTTGGACTAGCGGAGTAGAAGAGACCCAGTACTTC. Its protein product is CASSAWTSGVEETQYF.

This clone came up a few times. The CDR3, as DNA: TGTGCCAGCAGCTTATTTGCGGGAAAGATCAATGAGCAGTTCTTC. Protein: CASSLFAGKINEQFF. The rearrangement joins TRBV7-9 to TRBJ2-1, with a weak D call TRBD2 (6 bases). The germline V gene has CDR1 SEHNR and CDR2 FQNEAQ (reference sequence). CDR3 length equals 15 residues. V was clipped by 2 bases and J by 6 bases, with 14 bases between them.

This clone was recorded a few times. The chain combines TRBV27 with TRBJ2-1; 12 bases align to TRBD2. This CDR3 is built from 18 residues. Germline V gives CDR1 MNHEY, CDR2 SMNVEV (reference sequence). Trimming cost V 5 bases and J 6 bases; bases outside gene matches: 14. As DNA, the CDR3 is TGTGCCAGCAGTACACAACCCCGACTAGCGGGAGAGTCCAATGAGCAGTTCTTC. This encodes CASSTQPRLAGESNEQFF.

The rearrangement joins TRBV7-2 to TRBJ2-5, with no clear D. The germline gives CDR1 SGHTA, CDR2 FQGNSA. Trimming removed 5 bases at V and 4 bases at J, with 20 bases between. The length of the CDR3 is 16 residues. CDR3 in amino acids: CASSPRRLGSRETQYF. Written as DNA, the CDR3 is TGTGCCAGCAGCCCTAGACGATTGGGTAGTAGAGAGACCCAGTACTTC.

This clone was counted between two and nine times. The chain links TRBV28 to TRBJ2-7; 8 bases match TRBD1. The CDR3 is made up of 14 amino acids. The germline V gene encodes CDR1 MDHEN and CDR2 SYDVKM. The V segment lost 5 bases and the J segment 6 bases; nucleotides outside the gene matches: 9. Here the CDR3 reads CASSPQGALGEQYF. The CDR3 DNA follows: TGTGCCAGCAGTCCCCAGGGGGCGTTGGGCGAGCAGTACTTC.

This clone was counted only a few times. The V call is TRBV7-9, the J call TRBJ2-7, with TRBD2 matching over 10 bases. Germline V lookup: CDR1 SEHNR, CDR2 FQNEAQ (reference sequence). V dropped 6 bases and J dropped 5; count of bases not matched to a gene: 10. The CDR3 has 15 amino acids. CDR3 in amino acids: CASSPVGTSAHEQYF. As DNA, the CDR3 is TGTGCCAGCAGTCCCGTGGGGACTAGCGCTCACGAGCAGTACTTC.

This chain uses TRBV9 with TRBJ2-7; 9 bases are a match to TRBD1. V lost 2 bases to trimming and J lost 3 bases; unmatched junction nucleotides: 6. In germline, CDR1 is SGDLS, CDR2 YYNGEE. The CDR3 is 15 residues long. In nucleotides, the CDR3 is TGTGCCAGCAGCGTCTCCGGGACAGGGCACTACGAGCAGTACTTC. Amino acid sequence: CASSVSGTGHYEQYF.

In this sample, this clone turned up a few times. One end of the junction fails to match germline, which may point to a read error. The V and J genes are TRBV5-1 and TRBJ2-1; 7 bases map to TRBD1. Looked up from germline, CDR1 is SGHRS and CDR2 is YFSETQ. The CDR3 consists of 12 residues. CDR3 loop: CASSLQGDSPIF. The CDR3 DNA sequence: TGCGCCAGCAGCTTACAAGGGGACAGCCCCATCTTC.

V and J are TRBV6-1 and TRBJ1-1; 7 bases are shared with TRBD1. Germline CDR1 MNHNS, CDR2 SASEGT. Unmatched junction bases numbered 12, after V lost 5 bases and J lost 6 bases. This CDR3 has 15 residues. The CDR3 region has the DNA TGTGCCAGCAGTCCACAGGGGCGAGGGAAACCTGAAGCTTTCTTT. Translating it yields CASSPQGRGKPEAFF.

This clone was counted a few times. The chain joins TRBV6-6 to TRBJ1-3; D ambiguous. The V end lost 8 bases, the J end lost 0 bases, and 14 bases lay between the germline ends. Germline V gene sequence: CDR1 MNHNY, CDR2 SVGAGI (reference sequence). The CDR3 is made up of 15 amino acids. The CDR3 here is CASRPPEDSGNTIYF. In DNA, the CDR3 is TGTGCCAGCCGCCCCCCCGAGGACTCTGGAAACACCATATATTTT.

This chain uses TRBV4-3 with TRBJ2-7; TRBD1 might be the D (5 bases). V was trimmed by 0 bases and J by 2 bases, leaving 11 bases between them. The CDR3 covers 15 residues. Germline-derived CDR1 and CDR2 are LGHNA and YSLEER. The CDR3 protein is CASSQEGRAAYEQYF. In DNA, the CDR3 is TGCGCCAGCAGCCAAGAGGGCAGGGCGGCCTACGAGCAGTACTTC.

CDR3 loop: CASSLVQADYGYTF. The CDR3, as DNA: TGCGCCAGCAGCTTGGTACAGGCTGACTATGGCTACACCTTC. The chain uses TRBV5-1 and TRBJ1-2; tentatively, D is TRBD1 (5 bases). CDR3 size: 14 residues. V dropped 0 bases and J dropped 3 bases, with 9 bases sitting between them. CDR1 is SGHRS and CDR2 is YFSETQ in the germline V gene.

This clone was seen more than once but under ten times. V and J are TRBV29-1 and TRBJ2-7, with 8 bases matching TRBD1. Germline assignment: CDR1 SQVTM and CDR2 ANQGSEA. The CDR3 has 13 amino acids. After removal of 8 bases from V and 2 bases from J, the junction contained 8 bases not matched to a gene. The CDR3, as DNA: TGCAGCTTCTTGACAGGGGTCCCCTACGAGCAGTACTTC. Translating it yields CSFLTGVPYEQYF.

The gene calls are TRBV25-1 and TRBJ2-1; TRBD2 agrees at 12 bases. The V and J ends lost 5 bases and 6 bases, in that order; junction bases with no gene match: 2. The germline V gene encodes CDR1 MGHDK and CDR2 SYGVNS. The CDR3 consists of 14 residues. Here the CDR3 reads CASSWTSGTNEQFF. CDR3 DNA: TGTGCCAGCAGTTGGACTAGCGGGACCAATGAGCAGTTCTTC.

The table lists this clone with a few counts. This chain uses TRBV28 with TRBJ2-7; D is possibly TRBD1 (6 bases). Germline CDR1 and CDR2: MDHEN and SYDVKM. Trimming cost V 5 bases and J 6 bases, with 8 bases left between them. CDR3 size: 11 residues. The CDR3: CASSTGFEQYF. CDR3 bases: TGTGCCAGCAGTACAGGGTTCGAGCAGTACTTC.

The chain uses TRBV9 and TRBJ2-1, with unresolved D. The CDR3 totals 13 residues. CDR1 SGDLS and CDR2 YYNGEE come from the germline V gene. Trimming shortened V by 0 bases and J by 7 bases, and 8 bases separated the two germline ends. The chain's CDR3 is CASSVERGNEQFF. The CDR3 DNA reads TGTGCCAGCAGCGTAGAACGCGGAAATGAGCAGTTCTTC.